Listed below are T cell receptor beta chains from one sample, sequenced in a study of PD-L1 blockade in urothelial cancer. Data came from immunoSEQ multiplex PCR; TCRdb stores just in-frame clones and leaves some out. The data contain some 60,000 clones, roughly 86% of them singletons. Material: PBMCs, obtained around atezolizumab (anti-PD-L1) treatment. These receptors originate from a man in his fifties with urothelial cancer. Both conserved end residues are part of each CDR3. A D gene is named only where the DNA matches it firmly. A clone size is listed for some rows: how often the clone was seen (once, few, many), or a class if it is expanded.

J,V,size,D,DNA,CDR3
TRBJ2-1,TRBV27,NA,NA,TGTGCCAGCGGAAGGACTCTTTACAATGAGCAGTTCTTC,CASGRTLYNEQFF
TRBJ1-1,TRBV19,few,TRBD1,TGTGCCAGTAGTCCCTACCTAGGACAGGACACTGAAGCTTTCTTT,CASSPYLGQDTEAFF
TRBJ1-6,TRBV7-9,NA,TRBD1,TGTGCCAGCAGCCACGCCGGGACAGGGGGCTCTAGTAATTCACCCCTCCACTTT,CASSHAGTGGSSNSPLHF
TRBJ1-3,TRBV6-8,NA,TRBD1,TGTGCCAGCAACAGAATACGGGACAGCAATCCTAGCCCCTCTGGAAACACCATATATTTT,CASNRIRDSNPSPSGNTIYF
TRBJ2-2,TRBV11-3,NA,NA,TGTGCCAGCAACAGGGCAAACACCGGGGAGCTGTTTTTT,CASNRANTGELFF
TRBJ2-4,TRBV28,NA,TRBD1,TGTGCCAGCAGCCCACCGGGACAGTTGGCCAAAAACATTCAGTACTTC,CASSPPGQLAKNIQYF
TRBJ1-4,TRBV15,NA,NA,TGTGCCACCAGCAGAGATTATCAGGGAACTAATGAAAAACTGTTTTTT,CATSRDYQGTNEKLFF
TRBJ2-3,TRBV11-2,NA,NA,TGTGCCAGCAGCTCCAGGCGGAGGTCGGGCACAGATACGCAGTATTTT,CASSSRRRSGTDTQYF
TRBJ1-2,TRBV5-1,NA,TRBD1,TGCGCCAGCACCTTTGGACAGGGCGGTAACTATGGCTACACCTTC,CASTFGQGGNYGYTF
TRBJ1-1,TRBV5-1,once,NA,TGCGCCAGCAGCTCGGACATCACTGAAGCTTTCTTT,CASSSDITEAFF
TRBJ2-6,TRBV27,NA,NA,TGTGCCAGCAGATACTCTGGGGCCAACGTCCTGACTTTC,CASRYSGANVLTF
TRBJ2-3,TRBV30,NA,TRBD1,TGTGCCTCTGACAGGGTAGGGGCAGATACGCAGTATTTT,CASDRVGADTQYF
TRBJ1-1,TRBV18,NA,TRBD1,TGTGCCAGCTCAGAGGGACAGGGGAGGACTGAAGCTTTCTTT,CASSEGQGRTEAFF
TRBJ2-7,TRBV27,NA,TRBD1,TGTGCCAGCAGTGGGGACAGCGACCGCTACGAGCAGTACTTC,CASSGDSDRYEQYF
TRBJ2-1,TRBV19,NA,TRBD2,TGTGCCACGACTCTTGAAGGGGGGACTAGCAATGAGCAGTTCTTC,CATTLEGGTSNEQFF